The next 7 T cell receptor beta chains were all read from a single sample in a study of early stage breast cancer tumors. Produced via immunoSEQ multiplex PCR; TCRdb's table is partial and in-frame only. Altogether around 28,000 clones are present, 65% to 75% being singletons, with the ten largest covering 33%. The material sequenced was blood. The receptors originated from a person aged 50-59 years with breast cancer.

This sequence joins TRBV10-3 and TRBJ1-2, with TRBD1 matching over 8 bases. Germline-derived CDR1 and CDR2 are ENHRY and SYGVKD. This CDR3 region has 14 residues. The junction had 10 bases not matched to a gene; V was cut back by 7 bases and J by 6 bases. CDR3 nucleotide sequence: TGTGCCATCACCTTGGACAGGGCTGAACATGGCTACACCTTC. This sequence encodes CAITLDRAEHGYTF.

The CDR3 DNA follows: TGTGCCAGCAGTGACAGGGACTCTGGAAACACCATATATTTT. This translates into CASSDRDSGNTIYF. The chain couples TRBV6-6 to TRBJ1-3; 7 bases are shared with TRBD1. CDR3 length equals 14 residues. Germline CDR1 MNHNY, CDR2 SVGAGI (reference sequence). The trim removed 5 bases at V and 0 bases at J, leaving 1 base unmatched.

This clone has only a few counts. The gene calls are TRBV7-9 and TRBJ1-1, with 7 bases that match TRBD1. V gave up 10 bases and J gave up 3 bases; unmatched junction bases: 8. The CDR3 covers 13 residues. CDR1 SEHNR and CDR2 FQNEAQ come from the germline V gene (reference sequence). The DNA for the CDR3 is TGTGCCACGACAGGGATGAGGGACACTGAAGCTTTCTTT. The encoded protein is CATTGMRDTEAFF.

The rearrangement joins TRBV7-3 to TRBJ2-1; D may be TRBD2 (6 bases). V lost 8 bases and J lost 8, with 16 bases in between. The CDR3 has 13 residues. Germline V gene sequence: CDR1 SGHTA, CDR2 FQGTGA. CDR3 region: CASAPEASDEQFF. DNA for the CDR3: TGTGCCAGCGCCCCCGAGGCTAGCGATGAGCAGTTCTTC.

The chain has TRBV29-1 and TRBJ2-1; D is undetermined. V was shortened by 6 bases and J by 0 bases, with 15 bases between the two germline ends. This CDR3 has 15 amino acids. CDR1 is SQVTM, CDR2 ANQGSEA, per germline. CDR3 bases: TGCAGCGTGGATTCCCTCCGCAGCTCCTACAATGAGCAGTTCTTC. This sequence encodes CSVDSLRSSYNEQFF.

The V and J genes are TRBV5-5 and TRBJ2-3; 11 bases are shared with TRBD2. CDR3 length: 17 amino acids. Losses at the gene ends were 0 bases for V and 5 bases for J; bases not matched to a gene: 8. CDR1 is SGHKS, CDR2 YYEKEE, per germline (reference sequence). The CDR3 sequence is CASSLVLAGAIGDTQYF. In DNA, the CDR3 is TGTGCCAGCAGCTTGGTACTAGCGGGAGCAATTGGAGATACGCAGTATTTT.

This clone was recorded only once. The chain employs TRBV2 and TRBJ2-7; TRBD1 aligns across 9 bases. This CDR3 is built from 14 residues. V was clipped by 2 bases and J by 2 bases; unmatched bases: 1. The germline V gene encodes CDR1 SNHLY and CDR2 FYNNEI. The chain's CDR3 is CASSETGGPYEQYF. DNA of the CDR3: TGTGCCAGCAGTGAAACAGGGGGCCCCTACGAGCAGTACTTC.